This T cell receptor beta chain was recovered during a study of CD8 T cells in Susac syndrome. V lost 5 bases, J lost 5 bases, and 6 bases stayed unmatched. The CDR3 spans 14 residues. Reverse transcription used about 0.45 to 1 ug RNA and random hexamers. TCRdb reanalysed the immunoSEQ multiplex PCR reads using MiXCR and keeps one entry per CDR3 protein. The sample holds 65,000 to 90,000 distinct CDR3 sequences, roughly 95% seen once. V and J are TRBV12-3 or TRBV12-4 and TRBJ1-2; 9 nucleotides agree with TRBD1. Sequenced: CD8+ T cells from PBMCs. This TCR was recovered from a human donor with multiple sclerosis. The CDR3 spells CASSMSGQGYGYTF. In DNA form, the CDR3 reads TGTGCCAGCAGTATGTCGGGACAGGGTTATGGCTACACCTTC.